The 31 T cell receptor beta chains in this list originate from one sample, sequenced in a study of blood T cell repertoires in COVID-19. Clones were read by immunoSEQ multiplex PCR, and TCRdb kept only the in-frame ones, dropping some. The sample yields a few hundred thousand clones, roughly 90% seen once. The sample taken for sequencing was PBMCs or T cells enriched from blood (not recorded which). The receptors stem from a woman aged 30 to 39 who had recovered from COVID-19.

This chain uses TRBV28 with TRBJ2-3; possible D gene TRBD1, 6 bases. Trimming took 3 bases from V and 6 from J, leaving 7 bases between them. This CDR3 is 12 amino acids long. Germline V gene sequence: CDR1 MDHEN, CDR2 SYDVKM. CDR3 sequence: CASSFQGDTQYF. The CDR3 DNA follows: TGTGCCAGCAGTTTCCAGGGGGATACGCAGTATTTT.

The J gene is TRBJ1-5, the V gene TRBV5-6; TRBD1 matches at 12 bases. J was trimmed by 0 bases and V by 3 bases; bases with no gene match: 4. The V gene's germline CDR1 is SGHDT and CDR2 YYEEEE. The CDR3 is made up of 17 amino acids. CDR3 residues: CASSSGTGGNSNQPQHF. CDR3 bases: TGTGCCAGCAGCTCCGGGACAGGGGGCAATAGCAATCAGCCCCAGCATTTT.

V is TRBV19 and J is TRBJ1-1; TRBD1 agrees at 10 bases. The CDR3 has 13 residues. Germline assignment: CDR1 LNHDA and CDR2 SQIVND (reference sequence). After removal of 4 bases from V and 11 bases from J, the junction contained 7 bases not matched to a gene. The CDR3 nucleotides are TGTGCCAGTAGTACCAGACAGGGGGCGGATGCTTTCTTT. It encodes CASSTRQGADAFF.

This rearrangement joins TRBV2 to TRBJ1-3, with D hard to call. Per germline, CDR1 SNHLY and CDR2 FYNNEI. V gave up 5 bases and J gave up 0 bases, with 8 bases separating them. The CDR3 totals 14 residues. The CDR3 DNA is TGTGCCAGCAGTTGGGCCTCCTCTGGAAACACCATATATTTT. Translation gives CASSWASSGNTIYF. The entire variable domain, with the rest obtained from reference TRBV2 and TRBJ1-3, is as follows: EPEVTQTPSHQVTQMGQEVILRCVPISNHLYFYWYRQILGQKVEFLVSFYNNEISEKSEIFDDQFSVERPDGSNFTLKIRSTKLEDSAMYFCASSWASSGNTIYFGEGSWLTVV.

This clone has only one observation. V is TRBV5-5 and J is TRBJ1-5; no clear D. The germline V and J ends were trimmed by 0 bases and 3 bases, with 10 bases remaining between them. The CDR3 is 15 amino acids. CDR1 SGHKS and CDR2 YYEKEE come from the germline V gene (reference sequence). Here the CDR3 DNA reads TGTGCCAGCAGCTTGGTGGAGGGTACCAATCAGCCCCAGCATTTT. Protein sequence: CASSLVEGTNQPQHF.

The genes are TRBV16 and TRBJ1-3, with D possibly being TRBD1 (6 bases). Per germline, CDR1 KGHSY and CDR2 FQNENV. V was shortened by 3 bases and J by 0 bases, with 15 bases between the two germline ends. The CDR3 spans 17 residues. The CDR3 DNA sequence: TGTGCCAGCAGCCACCCAAACAGGGCTATCTCTGGAAACACCATATATTTT. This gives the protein CASSHPNRAISGNTIYF.

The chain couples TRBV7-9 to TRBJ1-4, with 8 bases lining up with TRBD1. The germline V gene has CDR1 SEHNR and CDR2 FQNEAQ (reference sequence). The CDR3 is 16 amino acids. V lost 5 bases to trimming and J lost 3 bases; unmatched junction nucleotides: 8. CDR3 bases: TGTGCCAGCAGCGTTACGCAGGGGGCGGCTAATGAAAAACTGTTTTTT. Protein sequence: CASSVTQGAANEKLFF. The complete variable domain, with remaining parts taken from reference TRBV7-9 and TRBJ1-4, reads DTGVSQNPRHKITKRGQNVTFRCDPISEHNRLYWYRQTLGQGPEFLTYFQNEAQLEKSRLLSDRFSAERPKGSFSTLEIQRTEQGDSAMYLCASSVTQGAANEKLFFGSGTQLSVL.

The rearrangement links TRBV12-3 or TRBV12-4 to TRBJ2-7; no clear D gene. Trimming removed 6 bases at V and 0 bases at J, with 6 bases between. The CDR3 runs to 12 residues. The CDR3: CASRLSSYEQYF. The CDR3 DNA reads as TGTGCCAGCAGACTAAGCTCCTACGAGCAGTACTTC.

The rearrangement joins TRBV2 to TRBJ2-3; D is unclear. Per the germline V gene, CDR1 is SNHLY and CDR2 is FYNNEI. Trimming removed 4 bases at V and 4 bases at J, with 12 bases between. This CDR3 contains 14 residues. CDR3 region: CASSVLPNSDTQYF. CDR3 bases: TGTGCCAGCAGTGTGCTCCCGAACTCAGATACGCAGTATTTT.

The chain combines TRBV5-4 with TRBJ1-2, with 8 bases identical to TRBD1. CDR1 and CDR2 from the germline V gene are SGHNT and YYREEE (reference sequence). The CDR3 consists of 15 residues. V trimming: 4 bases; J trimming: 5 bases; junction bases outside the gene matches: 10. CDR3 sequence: CASSPDRQGLYGYTF. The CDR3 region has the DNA TGTGCCAGCAGCCCTGACAGACAGGGGTTATATGGCTACACCTTC.

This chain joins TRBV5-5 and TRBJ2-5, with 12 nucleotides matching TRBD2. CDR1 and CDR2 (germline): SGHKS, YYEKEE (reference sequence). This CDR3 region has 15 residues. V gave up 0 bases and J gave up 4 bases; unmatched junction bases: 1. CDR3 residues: CASSLASGGGETQYF. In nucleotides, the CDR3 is TGTGCCAGCAGCTTGGCTAGCGGGGGGGGAGAGACCCAGTACTTC.

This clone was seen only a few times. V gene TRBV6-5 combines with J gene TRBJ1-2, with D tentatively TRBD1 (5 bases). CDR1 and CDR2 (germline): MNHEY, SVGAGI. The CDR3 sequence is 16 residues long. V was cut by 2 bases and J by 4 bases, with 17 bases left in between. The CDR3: CASSYTTGGSSYGYTF. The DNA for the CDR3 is TGTGCCAGCAGTTACACAACGGGGGGTAGCAGCTATGGCTACACCTTC.

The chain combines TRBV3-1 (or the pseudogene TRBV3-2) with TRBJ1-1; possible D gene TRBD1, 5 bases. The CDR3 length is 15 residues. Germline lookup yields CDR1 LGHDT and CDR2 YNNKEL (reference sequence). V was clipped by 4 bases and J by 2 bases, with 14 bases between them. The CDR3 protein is CASSLRTFPNTEAFF. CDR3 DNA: TGTGCCAGCAGCCTGCGGACATTTCCCAACACTGAAGCTTTCTTT.

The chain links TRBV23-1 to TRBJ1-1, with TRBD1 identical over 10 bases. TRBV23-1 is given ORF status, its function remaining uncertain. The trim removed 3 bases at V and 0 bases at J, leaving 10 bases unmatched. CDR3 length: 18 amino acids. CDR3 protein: CASSQCGGTGDMNTEAFF. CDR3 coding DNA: TGCGCCAGCAGTCAGTGCGGAGGGACAGGGGACATGAACACTGAAGCTTTCTTT.

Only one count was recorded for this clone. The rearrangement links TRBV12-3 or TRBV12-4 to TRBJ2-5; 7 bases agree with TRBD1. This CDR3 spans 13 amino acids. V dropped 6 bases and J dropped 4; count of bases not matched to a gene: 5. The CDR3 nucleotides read TGTGCCAGCAGAAGAGGGACAGCAGAGACCCAGTACTTC. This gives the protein CASRRGTAETQYF.

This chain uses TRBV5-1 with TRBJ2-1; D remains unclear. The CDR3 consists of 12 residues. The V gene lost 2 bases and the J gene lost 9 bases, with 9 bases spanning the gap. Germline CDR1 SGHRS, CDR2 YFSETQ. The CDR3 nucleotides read TGCGCCAGCAGCTTTGCCAGAGGTGAGCAGTTCTTC. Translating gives CASSFARGEQFF.

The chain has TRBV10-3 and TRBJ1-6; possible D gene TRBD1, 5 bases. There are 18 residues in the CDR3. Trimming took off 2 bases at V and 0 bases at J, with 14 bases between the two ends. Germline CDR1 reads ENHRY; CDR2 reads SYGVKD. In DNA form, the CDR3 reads TGTGCCATCAGTGAGAGGGGCCCCCCAAGCTCCTATAATTCACCCCTCCACTTT. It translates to CAISERGPPSSYNSPLHF.

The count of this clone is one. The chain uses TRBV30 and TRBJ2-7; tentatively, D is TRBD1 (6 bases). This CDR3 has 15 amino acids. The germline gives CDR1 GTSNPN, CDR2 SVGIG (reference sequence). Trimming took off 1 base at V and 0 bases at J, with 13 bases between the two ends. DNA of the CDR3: TGTGCCTGGAGTGGACAGGCTAGGAGCTCCTACGAGCAGTACTTC. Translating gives CAWSGQARSSYEQYF.

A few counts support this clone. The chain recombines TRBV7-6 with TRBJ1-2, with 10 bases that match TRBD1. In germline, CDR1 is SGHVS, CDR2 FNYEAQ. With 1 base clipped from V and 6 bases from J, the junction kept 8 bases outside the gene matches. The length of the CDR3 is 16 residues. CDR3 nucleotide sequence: TGTGCCAGCAGCTTAGGACAGGGGGCCTTTCTAAATGGCTACACCTTC. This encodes CASSLGQGAFLNGYTF.

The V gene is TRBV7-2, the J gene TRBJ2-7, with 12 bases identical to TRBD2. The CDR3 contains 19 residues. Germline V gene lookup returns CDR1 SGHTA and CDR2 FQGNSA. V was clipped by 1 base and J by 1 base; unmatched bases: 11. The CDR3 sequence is CASSLVASGGAQGSYEQYF. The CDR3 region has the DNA TGTGCCAGCAGCTTAGTCGCTAGCGGGGGGGCACAAGGATCCTACGAGCAGTACTTC. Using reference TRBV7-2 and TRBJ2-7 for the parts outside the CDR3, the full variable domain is GAGVSQSPSNKVTEKGKDVELRCDPISGHTALYWYRQSLGQGLEFLIYFQGNSAPDKSGLPSDRFSAERTGGSVSTLTIQRTQQEDSAVYLCASSLVASGGAQGSYEQYFGPGTRLTVT.

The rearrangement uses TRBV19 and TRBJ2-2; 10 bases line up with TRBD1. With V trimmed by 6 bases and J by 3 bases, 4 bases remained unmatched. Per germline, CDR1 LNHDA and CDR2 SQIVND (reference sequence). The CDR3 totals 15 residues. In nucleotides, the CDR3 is TGTGCCAGTAGGCGACAGGGGGCCGACACCGGGGAGCTGTTTTTT. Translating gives CASRRQGADTGELFF.

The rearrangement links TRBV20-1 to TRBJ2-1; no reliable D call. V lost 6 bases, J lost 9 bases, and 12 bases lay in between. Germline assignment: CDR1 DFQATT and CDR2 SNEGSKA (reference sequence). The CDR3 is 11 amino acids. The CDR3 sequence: CSAPVATEQFF. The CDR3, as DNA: TGCAGTGCCCCGGTAGCCACTGAGCAGTTCTTC.

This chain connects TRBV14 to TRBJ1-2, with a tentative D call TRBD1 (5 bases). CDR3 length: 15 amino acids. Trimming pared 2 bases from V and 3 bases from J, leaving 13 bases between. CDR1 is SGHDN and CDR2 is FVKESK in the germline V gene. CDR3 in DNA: TGTGCCAGCAGCCAATCAGGAGGGGCAGACTATGGCTACACCTTC. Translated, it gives CASSQSGGADYGYTF.

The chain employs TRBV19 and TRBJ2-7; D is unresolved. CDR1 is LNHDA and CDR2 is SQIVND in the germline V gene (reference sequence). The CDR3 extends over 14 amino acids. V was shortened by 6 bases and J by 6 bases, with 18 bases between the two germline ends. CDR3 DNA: TGTGCCAGTAGCCTCACACGCAAACCCCTCGAGCAGTACTTC. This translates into CASSLTRKPLEQYF.

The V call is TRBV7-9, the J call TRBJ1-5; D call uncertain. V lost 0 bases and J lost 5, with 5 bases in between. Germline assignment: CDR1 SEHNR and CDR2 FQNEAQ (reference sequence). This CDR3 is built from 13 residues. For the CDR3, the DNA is TGTGCCAGCAGCTTAGCTCTCTATCAGCCCCAGCATTTT. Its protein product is CASSLALYQPQHF.

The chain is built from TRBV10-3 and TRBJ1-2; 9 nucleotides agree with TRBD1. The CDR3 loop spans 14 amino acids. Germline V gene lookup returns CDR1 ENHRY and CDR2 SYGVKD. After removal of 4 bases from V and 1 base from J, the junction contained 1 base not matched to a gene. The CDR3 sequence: CAISGDRDNYGYTF. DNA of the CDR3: TGTGCCATCAGTGGGGACAGGGATAACTATGGCTACACCTTC.

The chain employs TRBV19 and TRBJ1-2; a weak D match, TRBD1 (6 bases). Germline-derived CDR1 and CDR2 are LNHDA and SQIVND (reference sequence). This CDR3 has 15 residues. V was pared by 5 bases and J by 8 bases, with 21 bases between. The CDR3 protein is CASSAGGRLIRGYTF. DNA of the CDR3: TGTGCCAGTAGTGCGGGGGGGCGGTTAATCCGGGGCTACACCTTC.

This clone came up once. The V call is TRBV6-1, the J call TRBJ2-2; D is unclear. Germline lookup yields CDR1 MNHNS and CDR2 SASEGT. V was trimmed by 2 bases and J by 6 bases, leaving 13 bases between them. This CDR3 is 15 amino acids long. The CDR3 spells CASSEQVGLAGELFF. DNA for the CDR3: TGTGCCAGCAGTGAACAGGTTGGATTGGCCGGGGAGCTGTTTTTT.

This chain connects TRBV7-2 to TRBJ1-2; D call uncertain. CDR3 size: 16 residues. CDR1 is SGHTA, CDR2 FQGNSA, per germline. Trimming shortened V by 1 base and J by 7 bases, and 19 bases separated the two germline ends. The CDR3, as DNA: TGTGCCAGCAGCTTAGGTTTTGTGGCCCAAGGAGGTGGCTACACCTTC. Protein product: CASSLGFVAQGGGYTF.

CDR3 protein: CASSQDHWSNYGYTF. The CDR3 nucleotides are TGCGCCAGCAGCCAAGATCATTGGAGTAACTATGGCTACACCTTC. The rearrangement joins TRBV4-1 to TRBJ1-2; D is ambiguous. In germline, CDR1 is MGHRA, CDR2 YSYEKL. Trimming removed 0 bases from V and 1 base from J, with 9 bases in between. The CDR3 covers 15 residues.

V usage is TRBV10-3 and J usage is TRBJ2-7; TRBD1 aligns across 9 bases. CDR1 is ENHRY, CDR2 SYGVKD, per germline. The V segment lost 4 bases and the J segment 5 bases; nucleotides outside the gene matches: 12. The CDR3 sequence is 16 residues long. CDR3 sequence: CAISGGEGQGVHEQYF. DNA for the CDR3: TGTGCCATCAGTGGCGGCGAGGGACAGGGTGTCCACGAGCAGTACTTC.